This T cell receptor (beta chain) was obtained from a study of blood T cell repertoires in COVID-19. Looking at the study overall: Acute-phase and convalescent COVID-19 samples originated in the United States, Italy and Spain.

Original methodology: Amplification from reference gene primers served as the basis for estimated nucleated cell counts. Assay used: immunoSEQ multiplex PCR; TCRdb lists only in-frame clones, some missing. That table is the source of V, J and clone size, and D and trimming were worked out from the DNA. Of 300,000 to 400,000 clones in the sample, 87% are singletons; the top ten hold about 6%. During active infection, Seattle patients enrolled and were then monitored through disease. Concerning this clone: This sample includes further DNA sequences coding for the same CDR3.

Trimming at V came to 5 bases and at J to 6 bases, leaving 5 bases not matched to a gene. The CDR3 is made up of 13 amino acids. The germline V gene encodes CDR1 SEHNR and CDR2 FQNEAQ (reference sequence). V gene TRBV7-9 combines with J gene TRBJ2-7; 9 bases map to TRBD1. The source of this sequence is a woman aged 50 to 60 with COVID-19, enrolled during active disease. Sequences were obtained from peripheral blood. DNA of the CDR3: TGTGCCAGCAGCCTGGGACAGGGAGTCGAGCAGTACTTC. Its translation is CASSLGQGVEQYF.